The TCR beta chain under discussion was sequenced for a study of human T cells and chemical hapten exposure. The trim removed 2 bases at V and 2 bases at J, leaving 3 bases unmatched. Germline loops: CDR1 MNHEY, CDR2 SVGAGI. The CDR3 length is 16 residues. TCRdb fed the RACE reads into MiXCR, producing one record per CDR3 protein. The table lists nearly 350,000 distinct CDR3 sequences, around 7% of them singletons, with about 8% in the top ten. Study results and caveats: Following DPC sensitization, TCRs present above 1 in 1000 frequency showed no change.

Described time point: patch test 1, 2 weeks after DPC sensitization. Treatment in this sample: therapeutic diphenylcyclopropenone sensitization with weekly scalp DPC. This clonotype has more than one count but fewer than ten. Its antigen is undetermined. The origin of this receptor is a woman under 30 with alopecia areata. Some clones in this sample may be carry-over from other donors' samples. This chain connects TRBV6-5 to TRBJ2-7; 13 bases align to TRBD2. This specimen consisted of whole blood, obtained in connection with sensitization to the hapten diphenylcyclopropenone (DPC). In DNA, the CDR3 is TGTGCCAGCAGTTACGGGGGGACTAGCGGGGCCTACGAGCAGTACTTC. It specifies CASSYGGTSGAYEQYF.